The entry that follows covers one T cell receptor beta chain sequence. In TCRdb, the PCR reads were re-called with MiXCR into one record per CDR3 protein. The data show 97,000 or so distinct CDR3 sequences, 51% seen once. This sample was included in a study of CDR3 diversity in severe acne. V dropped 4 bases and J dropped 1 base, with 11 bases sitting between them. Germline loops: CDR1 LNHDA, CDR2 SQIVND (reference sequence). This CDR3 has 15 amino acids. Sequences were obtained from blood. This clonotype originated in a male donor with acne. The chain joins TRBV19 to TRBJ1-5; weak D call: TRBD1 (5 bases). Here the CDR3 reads CASSRQGSSNQPQHF. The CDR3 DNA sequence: TGTGCCAGTAGTAGGCAGGGATCGAGCAATCAGCCCCAGCATTTT.